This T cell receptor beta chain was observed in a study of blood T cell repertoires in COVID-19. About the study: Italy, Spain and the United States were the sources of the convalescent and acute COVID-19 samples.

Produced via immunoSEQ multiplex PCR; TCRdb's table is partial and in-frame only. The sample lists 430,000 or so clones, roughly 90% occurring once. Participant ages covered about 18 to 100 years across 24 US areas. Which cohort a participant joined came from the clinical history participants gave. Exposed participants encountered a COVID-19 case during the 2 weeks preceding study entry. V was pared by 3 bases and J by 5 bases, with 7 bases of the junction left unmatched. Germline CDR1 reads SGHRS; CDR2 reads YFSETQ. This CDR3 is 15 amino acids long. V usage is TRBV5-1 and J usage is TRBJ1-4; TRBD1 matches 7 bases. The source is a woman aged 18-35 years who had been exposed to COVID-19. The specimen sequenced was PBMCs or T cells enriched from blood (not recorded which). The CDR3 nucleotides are TGCGCCAGCAGCTATAACAGGGGCCCGAATGAAAAACTGTTTTTT. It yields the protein CASSYNRGPNEKLFF.